This T cell receptor beta chain was retrieved from a study of OX40 agonist ivuxolimab in advanced cancers. Context from the whole study: Ivuxolimab, which targeted the costimulatory receptor OX40 (CD134), was an agonistic, fully human IgG2 monoclonal antibody. Intravenous ivuxolimab was administered to patients every 2 weeks at six dose levels: 0.01, 0.1, 0.3, 1.5, 3 and 10 mg/kg. Of the roughly 51 patients in dose escalation, approximately 20 had hepatocellular carcinoma, some 15 had melanoma, 9 had renal cell carcinoma and 9 had head and neck cancer. In the dose-escalation cohort, nearly 85% of patients were male, and the mean age was approximately 60 years with a range of roughly 20 to 85. Prior anti-PD-1, anti-PD-L1 or anti-CTLA-4 therapy was permitted, and approximately 40% of dose-escalation patients had received checkpoint inhibitors. Partial responses occurred in three dose-escalation patients, of whom one had hepatocellular carcinoma and two had cutaneous melanoma. The point of sequencing TCRbeta in the periphery was to test whether ivuxolimab changed TCR sequence diversity and drove clonal T-cell expansion. The paper covers the monotherapy dose-escalation part of the phase I ivuxolimab trial, which included N ≈ 54 patients.

Overall study results and their limits: Low levels of normalized T-cell clonal expansion were also seen in some patients who did not respond. In the 0.1-3.0 mg/kg groups, partial responders had among the lowest normalized peripheral clonal expansion, particularly in CD8+ T cells. After ivuxolimab, CD8+ T cells had more expanded clones than CD4+ T cells on average. The antigen specificity of the peripheral T cells that underwent clonal expansion was not determined. At doses from 0.1 to 3.0 mg/kg, clonal expansion was seen in both CD4+ and CD8+ blood T cells between baseline and week 6.

Comment on this clone: This clone's antigen is unknown. No base-level quality is on record; no much larger clone is a single base apart.

To sequence the TCRbeta CDR3 region, genomic DNA was isolated from the sorted cells. The immunoSEQ Assay was used for sequencing of TCRbeta CDR3 regions. Imported from immuneACCESS, the table was reduced by TCRdb to in-frame sequences with V and J called. These copies leave out some clones; in studies compared against another copy, an unresolved V gene accounts for under half, and the cause of the remainder is not known. Counted in this sample were approximately 21,000 clones; around 84% of them appeared once. The ten top clones hold roughly a quarter of the sample. Patients with autoimmune disease history or receiving systemic immunosuppression were excluded from the trial. Peripheral blood for TCR sequencing was collected from all dose cohorts at baseline, on cycle 4 day 1, and on cycle 7 day 1. Samples came from an open-label, multicenter, first-in-human phase I dose-escalation trial of ivuxolimab. Adults with locally advanced or metastatic melanoma, renal cell, hepatocellular, or head and neck squamous cell carcinoma were enrolled in the trial. CD4+ and CD8+ T cells were sorted separately from peripheral blood before TCR sequencing.

This receptor was taken from an adult with an advanced solid tumor such as melanoma, head and neck, liver or kidney cancer. Sequenced material: CD4+ or CD8+ T cells sorted from blood, taken in a trial of the OX40 agonist ivuxolimab.

The nucleotide sequence reads as follows: TGTGCCAGCAGCATTCCCGGGACTAGCGGAGGGTTCTACGAGCAGTACTTC. It specifies CASSIPGTSGGFYEQYF. This chain is built from TRBV5-4 and TRBJ2-7, with TRBD2 identical over 11 junction bases. The germline V and J ends show losses of 4 bases and 3 bases respectively, and no gene match explains 12 bases of the junction. Spanning cysteine to phenylalanine, the CDR3 consists of 17 amino acids. CDR3 DNA is the only sequence kept; it has 51 bases, read in frame from the first base. The germline V gene (reference sequence) provides CDR1 SGHNT and CDR2 YYREEE. The full variable domain, completed from the reference TRBV5-4 and TRBJ2-7 proteins outside the CDR3, reads ETGVTQSPTHLIKTRGQQVTLRCSSQSGHNTVSWYQQALGQGPQFIFQYYREEENGRGNFPPRFSGLQFPNYSSELNVNALELDDSALYLCASSIPGTSGGFYEQYFGPGTRLTVT.